This TCR beta chain was identified in a study of cytomegalovirus exposure and HLA in healthy donors. The PCR was carried out with 60 Vbeta primers and 13 Jbeta primers. The repertoire was sequenced with immunoSEQ multiplex PCR; TCRdb's copy has only in-frame clones and lacks some. The sample holds about 150,000 clones, 80% seen once. V lost 4 bases, J lost 8 bases, and 7 bases lay in between. CDR1 and CDR2 from the germline V gene are SGHNT and YYREEE (reference sequence). This CDR3 comprises 11 residues. The sample was PBMCs. The origin of this receptor is a man aged 30 to 39 in good health. The chain employs TRBV5-4 and TRBJ2-1; D unclear. The CDR3 here is CASSGRYEQFF. The DNA of the CDR3 is TGTGCCAGCAGCGGCAGATATGAGCAGTTCTTC. Looking up the rest from reference TRBV5-4 and TRBJ2-1 gives the full variable domain: ETGVTQSPTHLIKTRGQQVTLRCSSQSGHNTVSWYQQALGQGPQFIFQYYREEENGRGNFPPRFSGLQFPNYSSELNVNALELDDSALYLCASSGRYEQFFGPGTRLTVL.